This TCR beta chain was sequenced during a study of shared clonotypes between healthy human individuals. Comments on this clone: As yet, its antigen is unknown.

Using immunoSEQ multiplex PCR, the repertoire was profiled, and TCRdb retains in-frame clones only, with some absent. The data show 2,500,000 or so clones, with 90% to 95% seen just once and about 0.13% held by the top ten. Study-wide results and caveats: Clonotypes which were not shared had lower generation probabilities than clonotypes that all four donors shared.

Trimming removed 4 bases from V and 4 bases from J; junction bases left unmatched: 16. Germline loops: CDR1 MGHDK, CDR2 SYGVNS. CDR3 length equals 17 residues. The sample taken for sequencing was naive CD4+ T cells sorted from blood. The sample's subset: CD45RA+ positively selected. The receptor was derived from a man aged 18 to 29 in good health. The chain combines TRBV25-1 with TRBJ2-7; 7 bases fit TRBD1. The CDR3: CASSAKSTGAKMYEQYF. The CDR3 bases are TGTGCCAGCAGTGCCAAATCTACAGGGGCCAAAATGTACGAGCAGTACTTC.